The source of this T cell receptor beta chain is a study of CD8+CD57+ T cells in acquired aplastic anemia. The CDR3 is 15 residues long. Trimming shortened V by 2 bases and J by 1 base, and 13 bases separated the two germline ends. The germline V gene has CDR1 SGHDT and CDR2 YYEEEE. Genomic DNA, the template, was used for profiling of the TCR beta VDJ and CDR3. TCRdb re-derived calls from the reads in MiXCR, one entry per CDR3 protein. The profile shows about 420,000 distinct CDR3 sequences, 65% to 80% of them singletons. J is TRBJ2-7 and V is TRBV5-6, with D maybe TRBD2 (5 bases). The sample was sorted CD4+, CD8+, or CD8+CD57+ T cells (not recorded which) from PBMCs. The clonotype originates from a human donor in good health, serving as a control. Here the CDR3 reads CASSFPGSGSYEQYF. The CDR3, as DNA: TGTGCCAGCAGCTTCCCGGGAAGTGGGTCCTACGAGCAGTACTTC. The whole variable domain, remainder taken from reference TRBV5-6 and TRBJ2-7, is DAGVTQSPTHLIKTRGQQVTLRCSPKSGHDTVSWYQQALGQGPQFIFQYYEEEERQRGNFPDRFSGHQFPNYSSELNVNALLLGDSALYLCASSFPGSGSYEQYFGPGTRLTVT.